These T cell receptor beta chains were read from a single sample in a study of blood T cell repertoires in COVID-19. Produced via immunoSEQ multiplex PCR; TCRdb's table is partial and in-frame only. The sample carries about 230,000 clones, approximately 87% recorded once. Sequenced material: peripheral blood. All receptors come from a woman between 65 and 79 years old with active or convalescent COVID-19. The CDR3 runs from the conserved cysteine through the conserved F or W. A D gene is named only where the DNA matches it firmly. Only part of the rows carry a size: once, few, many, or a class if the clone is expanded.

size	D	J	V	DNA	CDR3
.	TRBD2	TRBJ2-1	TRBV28	TGTGCCAGCCTGAAGCGGGAGGGAAAGCAGTTCTTC	CASLKREGKQFF
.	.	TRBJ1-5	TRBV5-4	TGTGCCAGCAGCTTGGATCCGGGGAGGGAGAATCAGCCCCAGCATTTT	CASSLDPGRENQPQHF
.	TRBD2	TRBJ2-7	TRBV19	TGTGCCTCCAGAAACCTCGGGCTAGCGGGAGGGCCGGACGAGCAGTACTTC	CASRNLGLAGGPDEQYF
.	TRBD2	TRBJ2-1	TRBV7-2	TGTGCCAGCAGCTCCCTACTAGCGGGGTCTTATGAGCAGTTCTTC	CASSSLLAGSYEQFF
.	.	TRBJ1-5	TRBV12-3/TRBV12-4	TGTGCCAGCAGTTTGCAGTCCGATCAGCCCCAGCATTTT	CASSLQSDQPQHF
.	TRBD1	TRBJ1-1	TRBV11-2	TGTGCCAGCAGCCCGGGACAGGGGACCACTGAAGCTTTCTTT	CASSPGQGTTEAFF
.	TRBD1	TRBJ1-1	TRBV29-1	TGCAGCGTTGCCTTACAGGGGGCCCTGGCAGCTTTCTTT	CSVALQGALAAFF
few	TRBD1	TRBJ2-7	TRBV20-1	TGCAGTGCTAGTGGTGTGGCCAGGGGGTCCCACGAGCAGTACTTC	CSASGVARGSHEQYF
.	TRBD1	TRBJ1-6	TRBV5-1	TGCGCCAGCAGGCCGGGACAGGGTATAGAGTCACCCCTCCACTTT	CASRPGQGIESPLHF
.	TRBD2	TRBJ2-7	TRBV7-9	TGTGCCAGCAGCCCCGGGGGACTAGCGGGATCCTACGAGCAGTACTTC	CASSPGGLAGSYEQYF
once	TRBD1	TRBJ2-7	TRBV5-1	TGCGCCAGCAGCTTCGGACAGGGGATCTACGAGCAGTACTTC	CASSFGQGIYEQYF
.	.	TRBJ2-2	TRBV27	TGTGCCAGCAGTTTATCCCCAGGGCGGACCGGGGAGCTGTTTTTT	CASSLSPGRTGELFF
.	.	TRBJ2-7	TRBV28	TGTGCCAGCAGTTTATCCAGTATGAACGAGCAGTACTTC	CASSLSSMNEQYF
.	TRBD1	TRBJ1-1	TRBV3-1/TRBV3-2	TGTGCCAGCAGCCCGGGGACAGGGGTCTGGAACACTGAAGCTTTCTTT	CASSPGTGVWNTEAFF
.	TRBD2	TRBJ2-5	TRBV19	TGTGCCAGTAGTATGAGGGGCGGGAGGCTGGGAGAGACCCAGTACTTC	CASSMRGGRLGETQYF
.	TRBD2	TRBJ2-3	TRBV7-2	TGTGCCAGCAGCTTTTGGGGTAGCGGGGGGGATACGCAGTATTTT	CASSFWGSGGDTQYF
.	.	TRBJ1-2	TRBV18	TGTGCCAGCTCACCGCCGAACAGGGATTCCTATGGCTACACCTTC	CASSPPNRDSYGYTF
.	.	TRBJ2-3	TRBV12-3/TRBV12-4	TGTGCCAGCAGCCGGGACACCTCAGATACGCAGTATTTT	CASSRDTSDTQYF
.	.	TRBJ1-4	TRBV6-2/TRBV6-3	TGTGCCAGCAGCAAGGGGAGGGCAAGGGAAAAACTGTTTTTT	CASSKGRAREKLFF
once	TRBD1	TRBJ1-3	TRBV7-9	TGTGCCAGCAGCTATACAGGGGGAGGAAACACCATATATTTT	CASSYTGGGNTIYF
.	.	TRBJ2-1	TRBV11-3	TGTGCCAGCAGCTTTTCCGGGTACAATGAGCAGTTCTTC	CASSFSGYNEQFF
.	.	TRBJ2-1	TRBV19	TGTGCCAGTAGTATAGATCTAGCGTTGCCCTACAATGAGCAGTTCTTC	CASSIDLALPYNEQFF
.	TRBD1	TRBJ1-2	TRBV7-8	TGTGCCAGCAGCGTAGGACAGGGAAATAACTATGGCTACACCTTC	CASSVGQGNNYGYTF
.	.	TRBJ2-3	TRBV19	TGTGCCAGTCAAGACAGGTCCAGCACAGATACGCAGTATTTT	CASQDRSSTDTQYF
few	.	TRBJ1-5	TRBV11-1	TGTGCCAGCAGCTTAGTCGTCAATCAGCCCCAGCATTTT	CASSLVVNQPQHF
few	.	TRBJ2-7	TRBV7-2	TGTGCCAGCAGCTTAGAGTACAGAACCTACGAGCAGTACTTC	CASSLEYRTYEQYF
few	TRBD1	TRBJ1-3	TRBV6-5	TGTGCCAGCAGCACGGACAGGTATACTGGAAACACCATATATTTT	CASSTDRYTGNTIYF
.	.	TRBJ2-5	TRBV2	TGTGCCAGCAGTGAACAGGCTCAAGAGACCCAGTACTTC	CASSEQAQETQYF
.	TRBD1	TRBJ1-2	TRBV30	TGTGCCTGGAGTGTAAAAGACAGGGACTATGGCTACACCTTC	CAWSVKDRDYGYTF
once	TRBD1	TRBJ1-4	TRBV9	TGTGCCAGCAGTGCCGGGACAGGGGGGGAAAAACTGTTTTTT	CASSAGTGGEKLFF
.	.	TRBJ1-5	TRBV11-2	TGTGCCAGCAGCTCAGGAGGTAGCATCAATCAGCCCCAGCATTTT	CASSSGGSINQPQHF
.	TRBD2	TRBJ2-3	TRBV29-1	TGCAGCGTTGAGATTTTAGCGGGAGGGAGGACAGATACGCAGTATTTT	CSVEILAGGRTDTQYF
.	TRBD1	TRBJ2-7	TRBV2	TGTGCCAGCAGTGGGACAGGGGGCCCCTACGAGCAGTACTTC	CASSGTGGPYEQYF
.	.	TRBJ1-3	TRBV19	TGTGCCAGCACCTCGGGAACGGGAAACACCATATATTTT	CASTSGTGNTIYF
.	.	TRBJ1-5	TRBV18	TGTGCCAGCTCTCCCTCACTCAATCAGCCCCAGCATTTT	CASSPSLNQPQHF
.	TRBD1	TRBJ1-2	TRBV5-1	TGCGCCAGCAGCGCGACGGGACAGGGTGGCTATGGCTACACCTTC	CASSATGQGGYGYTF
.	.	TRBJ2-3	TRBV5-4	TGTGCCAGCAGCTTGAGATCACAGCCCACCGGATTGCAGTATTTT	CASSLRSQPTGLQYF
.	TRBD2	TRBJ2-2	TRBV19	TGTGCCAGTAGTATGAGGGTAGCGGGAGCCTCCACCGGGGAGCTGTTTTTT	CASSMRVAGASTGELFF
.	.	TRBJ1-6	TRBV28	TGTGCCAGCAGCGACAGATCACCCCTCCACTTT	CASSDRSPLHF
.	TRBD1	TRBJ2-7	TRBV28	TGTGCCAGCAGGCCCCCCGGGACAGGGGGTCGCTACGAGCAGTACTTC	CASRPPGTGGRYEQYF
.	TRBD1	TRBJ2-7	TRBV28	TGTGCCAGCAGCCAACAGGGGGTTCAGCAGTACTTC	CASSQQGVQQYF
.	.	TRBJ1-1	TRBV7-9	TGTGCCAGCAGCTACGGGTCCTTGAACACTGAAGCTTTCTTT	CASSYGSLNTEAFF
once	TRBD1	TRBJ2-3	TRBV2	TGTGCCAGCAGTATGACAGGGGGGGAAGATACGCAGTATTTT	CASSMTGGEDTQYF
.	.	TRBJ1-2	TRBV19	TGTGCCAGTAGTAGACCCGGGCAGGGCAAGGGCTACACCTTC	CASSRPGQGKGYTF
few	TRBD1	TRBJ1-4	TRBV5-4	TGTGCCAGCAGCCGAACAGGGGGCGCTGGGGATGAAAAACTGTTTTTT	CASSRTGGAGDEKLFF